The 29 T cell receptor beta chains below were found in one sample sequenced in a study of shared T cell receptors in the human thymus listed by TCRdb under 2021. Libraries came from the immunoSEQ multiplex PCR assay. TCRdb mirrors the immuneACCESS table, restricted to in-frame sequences. Some clones are absent from its copies; in checked studies, under half trace to an unresolved V gene, and the reason for the others is unknown. This sample has hundreds of thousands of clones in its table, and around 87% of those were observed once. Approximately 0.0097% of the sample rests with the top ten. In addition, the sample was reused for a study of human thymus T cells.

Sequencing used thymocytes. Every receptor here comes from a boy younger than two with a congenital heart defect. Donor details come from another sample of the same person, matched by shared clones.

The chain combines TRBV29-1 with TRBJ2-7; D might be TRBD1 (8 bases). Germline V CDR1 and CDR2: SQVTM, ANQGSEA. V was clipped by 0 bases and J by 2 bases, with 17 bases between them. This CDR3 contains 16 residues. The CDR3 region has the DNA TGCAGCGTTGAAGATGGGGACAGGCGGGGGACCTACGAGCAGTACTTC. This codes for CSVEDGDRRGTYEQYF.

The chain couples TRBV19 to TRBJ1-5; TRBD1 is a possible D gene (5 bases). The CDR3 contains 12 residues. Germline V gene data show CDR1 as LNHDA and CDR2 as SQIVND (reference sequence). Trimming removed 7 bases from V and 4 bases from J, with 8 bases in between. The CDR3 DNA reads as TGTGCCAGTAAGCAGGGTAATCAGCCCCAGCATTTT. Translation gives CASKQGNQPQHF. Together with reference TRBV19 and TRBJ1-5, the CDR3 gives the full variable domain: DGGITQSPKYLFRKEGQNVTLSCEQNLNHDAMYWYRQDPGQGLRLIYYSQIVNDFQKGDIAEGYSVSREKKESFPLTVTSAQKNPTAFYLCASKQGNQPQHFGDGTRLSIL.

The chain recombines TRBV11-2 with TRBJ1-1; TRBD1 is a possible D gene (6 bases). The V gene's germline CDR1 is SGHAT and CDR2 FQNNGV. The CDR3 is 14 residues long. V shed 1 base and J shed 2 bases, with 8 bases lying between them. The CDR3 DNA follows: TGTGCCAGCAGCTTAGGGGGACACAACACTGAAGCTTTCTTT. This codes for CASSLGGHNTEAFF.

The chain couples TRBV6-4 to TRBJ1-5; D unclear. This CDR3 is 12 amino acids long. Trimming stripped 5 bases from V and 9 bases from J, with 11 bases between. Per the germline V gene, CDR1 is MRHNA and CDR2 is SNTAGT. The CDR3 is CASSPLRVPQHF. DNA for the CDR3: TGTGCCAGCAGTCCTCTACGAGTGCCCCAGCATTTT.

In this sample, this clone turned up once. The chain links TRBV9 to TRBJ1-6; D is uncertain. The germline V gene encodes CDR1 SGDLS and CDR2 YYNGEE. This CDR3 has 13 residues. V shed 0 bases and J shed 8 bases, with 6 bases lying between them. CDR3 in DNA: TGTGCCAGCAGCGTAGGGCGGTATTCACCCCTCCACTTT. This encodes CASSVGRYSPLHF.

This chain connects TRBV19 to TRBJ1-2; 7 nucleotides line up with TRBD1. J lost 1 base, V lost 7 bases, and 6 bases had no gene match. CDR1 LNHDA and CDR2 SQIVND come from the germline V gene (reference sequence). The CDR3 consists of 14 residues. This CDR3 reads CASIGTENNYGYTF. The CDR3 DNA sequence: TGTGCCAGTATAGGGACAGAAAATAACTATGGCTACACCTTC.

This clone was seen a few times. The gene calls are TRBV28 and TRBJ2-7; D gene unclear. From germline, CDR1 is MDHEN and CDR2 SYDVKM. The V end lost 3 bases, the J end lost 0 bases, and 12 bases lay between the germline ends. This CDR3 has 15 residues. The CDR3 is CASSFRGSSSYEQYF. In nucleotides, the CDR3 is TGTGCCAGCAGTTTCCGTGGTTCGAGCTCCTACGAGCAGTACTTC.

This clone was counted between two and nine times. The chain links TRBV5-1 to TRBJ1-2; 8 bases fit TRBD1. Germline V gives CDR1 SGHRS, CDR2 YFSETQ. Germline trimming cut 0 bases from V and 8 bases from J; bases unmatched to any gene: 9. The CDR3 has 15 amino acids. The CDR3 region is CASSLDQDRASGYTF. The CDR3 DNA sequence: TGCGCCAGCAGCTTGGACCAGGACAGGGCGAGCGGCTACACCTTC. The full variable domain, with the rest looked up from reference TRBV5-1 and TRBJ1-2, is KAGVTQTPRYLIKTRGQQVTLSCSPISGHRSVSWYQQTPGQGLQFLFEYFSETQRNKGNFPGRFSGRQFSNSRSEMNVSTLELGDSALYLCASSLDQDRASGYTFGSGTRLTVV.

This clone appeared a few times. The chain combines TRBV28 with TRBJ2-7; 8 bases fit TRBD2. The CDR3 loop spans 15 amino acids. J was trimmed by 7 bases and V by 5 bases; bases with no gene match: 13. Germline loops: CDR1 MDHEN, CDR2 SYDVKM. CDR3 loop: CASSVAGPLGGEQYF. CDR3 DNA: TGTGCCAGCAGTGTAGCGGGACCCTTGGGGGGGGAGCAGTACTTC.

This rearrangement joins TRBV6-5 to TRBJ2-3, with 12 nucleotides matching TRBD2. The ends lost 5 bases at V and 1 base at J; junction bases unmatched: 1. Germline CDR1 MNHEY, CDR2 SVGAGI. This CDR3 has 15 amino acids. Written as DNA, the CDR3 is TGTGCCAGCAGTCTAGCGGGAGGGGGCACAGATACGCAGTATTTT. This translates into CASSLAGGGTDTQYF.

As concerns this clone: An end of the junction does not agree with germline; a read error may underlie this. The chain carries TRBV5-1 and TRBJ1-3; D not certain. Germline V gene lookup returns CDR1 SGHRS and CDR2 YFSETQ. The CDR3 totals 16 residues. This CDR3 reads CASSPWTDFSGDTIYF. The CDR3 DNA reads as TGCGCCAGCAGCCCCTGGACGGACTTCTCTGGAGACACCATATATTTT.

The chain combines TRBV5-1 with TRBJ2-5; 7 bases are a match to TRBD2. This CDR3 region has 15 residues. With V trimmed by 3 bases and J by 5 bases, 10 bases remained unmatched. Germline CDR1 reads SGHRS; CDR2 reads YFSETQ. CDR3 sequence: CASSSSGALGETQYF. CDR3 nucleotides: TGCGCCAGCAGCTCCAGCGGGGCCTTGGGGGAGACCCAGTACTTC.

The V call is TRBV5-1, the J call TRBJ2-7; 10 bases are a match to TRBD2. Germline lookup yields CDR1 SGHRS and CDR2 YFSETQ. There are 15 residues in the CDR3. With 4 bases clipped from V and 1 base from J, the junction kept 5 bases outside the gene matches. The CDR3 nucleotides are TGCGCCAGCAGCAAACAGCGGGAGGGGTCCTACGAGCAGTACTTC. This codes for CASSKQREGSYEQYF.

The J gene is TRBJ1-1, the V gene TRBV29-1; 7 positions agree with TRBD1. Trimming at V came to 4 bases and at J to 1 base, leaving 6 bases not matched to a gene. The length of the CDR3 is 14 residues. The germline V gene encodes CDR1 SQVTM and CDR2 ANQGSEA. CDR3 nucleotide sequence: TGCAGCGTTGTTTTGGACAGGCCGAACACTGAAGCTTTCTTT. It encodes CSVVLDRPNTEAFF.

The chain carries TRBV6-5 and TRBJ2-7; 9 bases agree with TRBD2. CDR3 size: 15 residues. Germline assignment: CDR1 MNHEY and CDR2 SVGAGI. With 5 bases clipped from V and 1 base from J, the junction kept 6 bases outside the gene matches. The CDR3 region has the DNA TGTGCCAGCAGTCAACCGGGACTAGCATCCTACGAGCAGTACTTC. Translating gives CASSQPGLASYEQYF.

This chain uses TRBV2 with TRBJ2-5; 12 bases map to TRBD1. The length of the CDR3 is 19 residues. The junction had 13 bases not matched to a gene; V was cut back by 3 bases and J by 2 bases. CDR1 is SNHLY, CDR2 FYNNEI, per germline. CDR3 nucleotides: TGTGCCAGCAGTGACCTCAGGGGGACAGGGGGCCCGGGGCAAGAGACCCAGTACTTC. Its translation is CASSDLRGTGGPGQETQYF.

This chain uses TRBV28 with TRBJ2-1, with 9 bases lining up with TRBD1. The CDR3 sequence is 15 residues long. V lost 6 bases to trimming and J lost 7 bases; unmatched junction nucleotides: 10. Per the germline V gene, CDR1 is MDHEN and CDR2 is SYDVKM. The CDR3 loop reads CASSPRDRVTNEQFF. In nucleotides, the CDR3 is TGTGCCAGCAGCCCCCGGGACAGGGTAACAAATGAGCAGTTCTTC.

The CDR3 DNA reads as TGTGCCAGCAGTTCTCCACCCCCCGGGACTAGTAGCACAGATACGCAGTATTTT. Its protein is CASSSPPPGTSSTDTQYF. J is TRBJ2-3 and V is TRBV27; 8 nucleotides align to TRBD2. With V trimmed by 4 bases and J by 0 bases, 12 bases remained unmatched. The CDR3 covers 18 residues. The germline V gene has CDR1 MNHEY and CDR2 SMNVEV (reference sequence).

The rearrangement uses TRBV5-1 and TRBJ1-3; D not resolved. The CDR3 runs to 14 residues. The V end was cut by 4 bases, the J end by 1 base, with 9 bases between. Germline V gives CDR1 SGHRS, CDR2 YFSETQ. CDR3 nucleotides: TGCGCCAGCAGCCAAGGACTGTCTGGAAACACCATATATTTT. Translated: CASSQGLSGNTIYF.

The CDR3 DNA follows: TGCGCCAGCAGCCAAGATGTAACTGGAAACACCATATATTTT. This gives the protein CASSQDVTGNTIYF. V gene TRBV4-3 combines with J gene TRBJ1-3; D call uncertain. Trimming pared 0 bases from V and 2 bases from J, leaving 5 bases between. Germline CDR1 LGHNA, CDR2 YSLEER. The CDR3 length is 14 residues.

V and J are TRBV27 and TRBJ2-7, with D tentatively TRBD1 (8 bases). With 5 bases removed from V and 3 bases from J, the gap between germline ends came to 17 bases. The CDR3 is 15 residues long. Germline CDR1 reads MNHEY; CDR2 reads SMNVEV (reference sequence). CDR3 residues: CASSPQGAGDYEQYF. Written as DNA, the CDR3 is TGTGCCAGCAGTCCCCAGGGGGCGGGGGACTACGAGCAGTACTTC.

This sequence joins TRBV10-3 and TRBJ1-2; 9 nucleotides align to TRBD1. The germline CDR1 and CDR2 sequences are ENHRY and SYGVKD. CDR3 length: 16 amino acids. The junction had 8 bases not matched to a gene; V was cut back by 6 bases and J by 0 bases. CDR3 in DNA: TGTGCCATCAGACTTGCCGGGACAGGGACTAACTATGGCTACACCTTC. Its protein is CAIRLAGTGTNYGYTF.

This sequence joins TRBV5-1 and TRBJ1-2; 9 bases agree with TRBD1. Looked up from germline, CDR1 is SGHRS and CDR2 is YFSETQ. V lost 4 bases, J lost 7 bases, and 14 bases stayed unmatched. The CDR3 spans 16 residues. The CDR3 loop is CASSHREGQGSVGYTF. The DNA for the CDR3 is TGCGCCAGCAGCCACAGAGAGGGACAGGGTAGCGTTGGCTACACCTTC.

The chain combines TRBV7-6 with TRBJ2-2; a possible D gene is TRBD2 (6 bases). Germline-derived CDR1 and CDR2 are SGHVS and FNYEAQ. This CDR3 contains 13 residues. Trimming pared 6 bases from V and 4 bases from J, leaving 9 bases between. This CDR3 is CASRTGVTGELFF. The CDR3, as DNA: TGTGCCAGCAGGACGGGAGTCACCGGGGAGCTGTTTTTT.

J is TRBJ2-1 and V is TRBV4-3; 8 bases fit TRBD2. The germline gives CDR1 LGHNA, CDR2 YSLEER. CDR3 length: 17 amino acids. The ends lost 0 bases at V and 3 bases at J; junction bases unmatched: 7. This chain's CDR3 is CASSQEDGRDVYNEQFF. The CDR3 region has the DNA TGCGCCAGCAGCCAAGAAGACGGGAGGGACGTCTACAATGAGCAGTTCTTC.

The V call is TRBV28, the J call TRBJ2-7, with D possibly matching TRBD2 (6 bases). The CDR3 contains 14 residues. CDR1 is MDHEN, CDR2 SYDVKM, per germline. V lost 8 bases and J lost 2, with 16 bases in between. The CDR3, as DNA: TGTGCCAGCCTAAGCCGGGACTCGCCCTACGAGCAGTACTTC. It specifies CASLSRDSPYEQYF.

The rearrangement links TRBV7-2 to TRBJ2-7, with 10 bases matching TRBD1. The J segment lost 6 bases and the V segment lost 4 bases, leaving 6 bases of the junction unmatched. This CDR3 region has 14 residues. The germline CDR1 and CDR2 sequences are SGHTA and FQGNSA. CDR3 sequence reads: CASSSRTGGGEQYF. The CDR3 DNA reads as TGTGCCAGCAGCTCGCGGACAGGGGGTGGCGAGCAGTACTTC. The entire variable domain, with the rest obtained from reference TRBV7-2 and TRBJ2-7, is as follows: GAGVSQSPSNKVTEKGKDVELRCDPISGHTALYWYRQSLGQGLEFLIYFQGNSAPDKSGLPSDRFSAERTGGSVSTLTIQRTQQEDSAVYLCASSSRTGGGEQYFGPGTRLTVT.

The chain uses TRBV2 and TRBJ2-3, with 7 bases identical to TRBD2. This CDR3 is 14 amino acids long. Germline CDR1 SNHLY, CDR2 FYNNEI. V lost 2 bases to trimming and J lost 6 bases; unmatched junction nucleotides: 5. This chain's CDR3 is CASSELWEGDTQYF. The CDR3, as DNA: TGTGCCAGCAGTGAATTGTGGGAGGGGGATACGCAGTATTTT.

This chain uses TRBV7-2 with TRBJ2-5; a possible D gene is TRBD2 (6 bases). Trimming shortened V by 0 bases and J by 1 base, and 12 bases separated the two germline ends. Germline CDR1 reads SGHTA; CDR2 reads FQGNSA. The length of the CDR3 is 16 residues. The CDR3 protein is CASSLAQTRLQETQYF. CDR3 DNA sequence: TGTGCCAGCAGCTTAGCCCAGACTAGGCTCCAAGAGACCCAGTACTTC.